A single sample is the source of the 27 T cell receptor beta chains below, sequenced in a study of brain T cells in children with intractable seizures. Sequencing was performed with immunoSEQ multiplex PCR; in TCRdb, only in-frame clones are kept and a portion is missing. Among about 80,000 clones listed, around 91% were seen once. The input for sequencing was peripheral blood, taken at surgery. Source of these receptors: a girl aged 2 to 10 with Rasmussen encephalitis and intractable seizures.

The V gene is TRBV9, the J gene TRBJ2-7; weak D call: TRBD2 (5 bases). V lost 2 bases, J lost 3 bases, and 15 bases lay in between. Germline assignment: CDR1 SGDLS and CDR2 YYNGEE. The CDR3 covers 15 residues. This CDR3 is CASSVGSRLGYEQYF. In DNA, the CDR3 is TGTGCCAGCAGCGTTGGGAGTAGACTGGGCTACGAGCAGTACTTC.

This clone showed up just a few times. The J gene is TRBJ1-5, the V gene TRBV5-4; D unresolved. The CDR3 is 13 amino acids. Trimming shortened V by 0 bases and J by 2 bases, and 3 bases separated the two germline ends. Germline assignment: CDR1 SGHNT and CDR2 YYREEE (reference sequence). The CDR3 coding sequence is TGTGCCAGCAGCTTGGACGGCAATCAGCCCCAGCATTTT. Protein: CASSLDGNQPQHF.

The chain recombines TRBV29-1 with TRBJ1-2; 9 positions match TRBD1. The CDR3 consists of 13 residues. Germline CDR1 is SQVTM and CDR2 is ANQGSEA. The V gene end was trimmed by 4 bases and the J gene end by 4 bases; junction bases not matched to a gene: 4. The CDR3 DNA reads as TGCAGCGTTGTGGGGACAGGGTCCTATGGCTACACCTTC. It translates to CSVVGTGSYGYTF.

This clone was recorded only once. The DNA for the CDR3 is TGTGCCAGTAGTATAACAAAATCATCTGAAGCTTTCTTT. Encoded protein: CASSITKSSEAFF. The genes are TRBV19 and TRBJ1-1; D is unresolved. Germline V lookup: CDR1 LNHDA, CDR2 SQIVND (reference sequence). The V and J ends lost 2 bases and 6 bases respectively, with 10 bases between them. This CDR3 region has 13 residues.

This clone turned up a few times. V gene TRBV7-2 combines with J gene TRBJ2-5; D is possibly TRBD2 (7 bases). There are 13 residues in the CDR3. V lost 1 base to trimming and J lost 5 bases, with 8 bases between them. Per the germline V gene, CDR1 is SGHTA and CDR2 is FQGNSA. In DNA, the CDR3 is TGTGCCAGCAGCTTAGGGGGGGGCGAGACCCAGTACTTC. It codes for CASSLGGGETQYF.

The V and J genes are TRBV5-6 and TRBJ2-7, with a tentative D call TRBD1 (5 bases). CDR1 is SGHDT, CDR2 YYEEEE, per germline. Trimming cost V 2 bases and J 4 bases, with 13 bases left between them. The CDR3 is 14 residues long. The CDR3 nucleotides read TGTGCCAGCAGCTTAAGCCAGGGTTTGTACGAGCAGTACTTC. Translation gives CASSLSQGLYEQYF.

The CDR3 here is CASSTKRNTEAFF. Written as DNA, the CDR3 is TGTGCCAGCAGTACGAAGAGGAACACTGAAGCTTTCTTT. The chain carries TRBV12-3 or TRBV12-4 and TRBJ1-1; D is unclear. The V end lost 5 bases, the J end lost 1 base, and 8 bases lay between the germline ends. This CDR3 is 13 amino acids long.

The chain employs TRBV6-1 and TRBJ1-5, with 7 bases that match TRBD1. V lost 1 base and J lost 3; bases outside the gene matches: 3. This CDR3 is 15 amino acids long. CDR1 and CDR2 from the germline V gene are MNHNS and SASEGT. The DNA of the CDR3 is TGTGCCAGCAGTGAAGGGGGGACAGTCAATCAGCCCCAGCATTTT. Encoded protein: CASSEGGTVNQPQHF.

This CDR3 is CASSLGLAGLRSTDTQYF. CDR3 DNA: TGCGCCAGCAGCTTGGGTCTAGCGGGACTAAGAAGCACAGATACGCAGTATTTT. The chain carries TRBV5-1 and TRBJ2-3; TRBD2 matches at 9 bases. The CDR3 has 18 residues. Germline lookup yields CDR1 SGHRS and CDR2 YFSETQ. After removal of 0 bases from V and 0 bases from J, the junction contained 8 bases not matched to a gene.

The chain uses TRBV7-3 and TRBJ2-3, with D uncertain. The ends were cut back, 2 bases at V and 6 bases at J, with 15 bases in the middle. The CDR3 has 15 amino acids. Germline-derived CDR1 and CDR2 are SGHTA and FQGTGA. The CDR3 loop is CASSLGPPGGDTQYF. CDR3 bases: TGTGCCAGCAGCTTAGGACCTCCGGGTGGCGATACGCAGTATTTT.

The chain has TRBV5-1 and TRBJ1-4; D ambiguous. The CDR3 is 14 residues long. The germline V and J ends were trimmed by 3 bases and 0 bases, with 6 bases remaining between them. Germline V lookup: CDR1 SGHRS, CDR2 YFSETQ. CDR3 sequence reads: CASSWTSTNEKLFF. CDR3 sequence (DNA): TGCGCCAGCAGCTGGACTTCAACTAATGAAAAACTGTTTTTT. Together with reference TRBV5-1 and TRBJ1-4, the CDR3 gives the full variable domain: KAGVTQTPRYLIKTRGQQVTLSCSPISGHRSVSWYQQTPGQGLQFLFEYFSETQRNKGNFPGRFSGRQFSNSRSEMNVSTLELGDSALYLCASSWTSTNEKLFFGSGTQLSVL.

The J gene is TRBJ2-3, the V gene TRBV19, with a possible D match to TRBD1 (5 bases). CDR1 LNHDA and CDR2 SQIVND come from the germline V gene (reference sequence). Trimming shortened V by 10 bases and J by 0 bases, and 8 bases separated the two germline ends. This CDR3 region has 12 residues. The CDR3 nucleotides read TGTGCCACACGACAGAGCACAGATACGCAGTATTTT. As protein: CATRQSTDTQYF. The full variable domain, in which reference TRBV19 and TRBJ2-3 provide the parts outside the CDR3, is DGGITQSPKYLFRKEGQNVTLSCEQNLNHDAMYWYRQDPGQGLRLIYYSQIVNDFQKGDIAEGYSVSREKKESFPLTVTSAQKNPTAFYLCATRQSTDTQYFGPGTRLTVL.

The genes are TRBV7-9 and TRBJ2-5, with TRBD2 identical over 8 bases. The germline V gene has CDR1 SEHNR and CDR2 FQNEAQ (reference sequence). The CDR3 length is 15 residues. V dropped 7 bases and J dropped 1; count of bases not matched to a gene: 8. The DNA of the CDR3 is TGTGCCAGCACGAGTAGCGGGGCGGCCCAAGAGACCCAGTACTTC. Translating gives CASTSSGAAQETQYF.

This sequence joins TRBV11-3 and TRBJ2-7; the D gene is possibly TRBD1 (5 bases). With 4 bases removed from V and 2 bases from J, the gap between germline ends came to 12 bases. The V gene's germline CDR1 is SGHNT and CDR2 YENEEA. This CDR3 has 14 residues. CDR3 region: CASSSLETAYEQYF. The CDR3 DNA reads TGTGCCAGCAGCTCCCTAGAGACAGCCTACGAGCAGTACTTC.

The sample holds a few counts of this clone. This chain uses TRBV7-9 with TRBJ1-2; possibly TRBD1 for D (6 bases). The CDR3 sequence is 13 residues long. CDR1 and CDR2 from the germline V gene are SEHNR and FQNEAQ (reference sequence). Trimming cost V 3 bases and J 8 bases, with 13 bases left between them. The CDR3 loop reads CASSFGAGEGYTF. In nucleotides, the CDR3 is TGTGCCAGCAGCTTCGGGGCAGGGGAAGGCTACACCTTC.

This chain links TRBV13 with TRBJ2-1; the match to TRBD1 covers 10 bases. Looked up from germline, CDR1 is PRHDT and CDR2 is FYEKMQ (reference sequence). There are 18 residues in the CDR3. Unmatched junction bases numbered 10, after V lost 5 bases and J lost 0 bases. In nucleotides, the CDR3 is TGTGCCAGCAGCCCCGGGACAGGGGAATGGAGCTCCTACAATGAGCAGTTCTTC. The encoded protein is CASSPGTGEWSSYNEQFF.

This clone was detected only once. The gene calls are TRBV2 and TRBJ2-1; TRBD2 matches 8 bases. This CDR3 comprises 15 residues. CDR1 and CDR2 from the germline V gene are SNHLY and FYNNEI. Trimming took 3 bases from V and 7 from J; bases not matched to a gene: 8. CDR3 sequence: CASSEVREGRNEQFF. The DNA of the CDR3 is TGTGCCAGCAGTGAGGTTCGGGAGGGACGGAATGAGCAGTTCTTC.

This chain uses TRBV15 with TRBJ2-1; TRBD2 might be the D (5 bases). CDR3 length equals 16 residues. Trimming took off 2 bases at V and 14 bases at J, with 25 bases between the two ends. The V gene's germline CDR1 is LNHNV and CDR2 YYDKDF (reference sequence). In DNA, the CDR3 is TGTGCCACCAGCAGATCTACAGAGCGGTACGCGCATGTTAAGTTCTTC. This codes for CATSRSTERYAHVKFF. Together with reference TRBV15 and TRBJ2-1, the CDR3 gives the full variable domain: DAMVIQNPRYQVTQFGKPVTLSCSQTLNHNVMYWYQQKSSQAPKLLFHYYDKDFNNEADTPDNFQSRRPNTSFCFLDIRSPGLGDTAMYLCATSRSTERYAHVKFFGPGTRLTVL.

For the CDR3, the DNA is TGTGCCAGCAGTGAGGCCCGACAGGGGATGGACTATGGCTACACCTTC. Protein sequence: CASSEARQGMDYGYTF. The rearrangement joins TRBV6-1 to TRBJ1-2; 8 positions agree with TRBD1. V gave up 3 bases and J gave up 3 bases; unmatched junction bases: 9. Germline-derived CDR1 and CDR2 are MNHNS and SASEGT. This CDR3 has 16 amino acids.

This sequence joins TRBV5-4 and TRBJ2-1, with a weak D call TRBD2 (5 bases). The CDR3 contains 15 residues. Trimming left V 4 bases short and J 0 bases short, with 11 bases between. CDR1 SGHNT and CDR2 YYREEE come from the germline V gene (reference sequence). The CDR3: CASSHRGSSYNEQFF. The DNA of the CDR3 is TGTGCCAGCAGCCATAGAGGGAGCTCCTACAATGAGCAGTTCTTC.

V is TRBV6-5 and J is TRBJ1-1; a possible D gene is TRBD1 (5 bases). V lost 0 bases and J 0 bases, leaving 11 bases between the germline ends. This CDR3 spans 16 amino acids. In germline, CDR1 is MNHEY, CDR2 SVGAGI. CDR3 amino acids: CASSYSRRQLNTEAFF. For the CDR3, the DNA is TGTGCCAGCAGTTACTCGAGGCGACAGTTGAACACTGAAGCTTTCTTT.

As DNA, the CDR3 is TGTGCCAGCGTTCCCCAGGGAAATCAGCCCCAGCATTTT. The encoded protein is CASVPQGNQPQHF. V usage is TRBV6-5 and J usage is TRBJ1-5; maybe TRBD1 (5 bases). Looked up from germline, CDR1 is MNHEY and CDR2 is SVGAGI. Trimming stripped 8 bases from V and 4 bases from J, with 12 bases between. The CDR3 has 13 residues.

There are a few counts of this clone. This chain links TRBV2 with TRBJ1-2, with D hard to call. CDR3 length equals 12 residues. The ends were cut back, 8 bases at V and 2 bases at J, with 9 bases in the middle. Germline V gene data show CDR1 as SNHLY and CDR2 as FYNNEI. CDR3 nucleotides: TGTGCCAGCCGAACCCTAAACTATGGCTACACCTTC. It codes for CASRTLNYGYTF.

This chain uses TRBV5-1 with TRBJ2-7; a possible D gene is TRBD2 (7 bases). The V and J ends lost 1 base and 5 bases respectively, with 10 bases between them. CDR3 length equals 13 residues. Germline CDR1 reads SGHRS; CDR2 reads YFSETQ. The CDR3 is CASSLKGGNEQYF. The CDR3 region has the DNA TGCGCCAGCAGCTTGAAGGGGGGGAACGAGCAGTACTTC.

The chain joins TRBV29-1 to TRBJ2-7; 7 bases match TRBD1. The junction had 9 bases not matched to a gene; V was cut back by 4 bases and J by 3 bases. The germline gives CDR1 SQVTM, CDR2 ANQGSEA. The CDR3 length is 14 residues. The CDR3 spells CSVAPRQGDYEQYF. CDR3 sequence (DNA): TGCAGCGTTGCCCCAAGGCAGGGGGACTACGAGCAGTACTTC.

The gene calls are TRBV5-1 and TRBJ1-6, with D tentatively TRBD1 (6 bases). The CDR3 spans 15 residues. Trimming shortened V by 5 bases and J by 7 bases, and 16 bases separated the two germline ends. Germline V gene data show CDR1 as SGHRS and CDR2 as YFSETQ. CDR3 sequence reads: CASRGEGVWNSPLHF. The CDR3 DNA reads TGCGCCAGCAGGGGAGAGGGGGTCTGGAATTCACCCCTCCACTTT.

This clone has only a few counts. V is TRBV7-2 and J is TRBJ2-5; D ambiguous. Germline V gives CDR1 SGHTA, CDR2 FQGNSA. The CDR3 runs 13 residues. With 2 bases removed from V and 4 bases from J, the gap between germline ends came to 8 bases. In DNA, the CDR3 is TGTGCCAGCAGCTTAAGCAGCAGAGAGACCCAGTACTTC. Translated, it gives CASSLSSRETQYF.